The 26 T cell receptor beta chains listed next were all sequenced from one sample in a study of CD8 T cells in ankylosing spondylitis. Each CDR3 protein gets one entry after TCRdb re-called the 5' RACE reads with MiXCR. The sample records 250,000 to 350,000 distinct CDR3 sequences, roughly 20% being singletons. The specimen sequenced was blood, either unsorted or a sorted T cell fraction (not recorded which). The receptors originated from a male donor with ankylosing spondylitis or in good health (not recorded which).

The chain has TRBV20-1 and TRBJ2-7; 9 bases are shared with TRBD1. In germline, CDR1 is DFQATT, CDR2 SNEGSKA (reference sequence). With 6 bases clipped from V and 4 bases from J, the junction kept 7 bases outside the gene matches. This CDR3 is 13 amino acids long. CDR3 sequence reads: CSAGQGFSYEQYV. The DNA of the CDR3 is TGCAGTGCCGGACAGGGGTTTTCGTACGAGCAGTACGTC.

This clonotype occurred once. The genes are TRBV30 and TRBJ1-2; possibly TRBD1 for D (5 bases). The CDR3 covers 15 residues. Germline V gene data show CDR1 as GTSNPN and CDR2 as SVGIG (reference sequence). Trimming removed 1 base from V and 1 base from J, with 13 bases in between. CDR3 amino acids: CAWSADSSINYGYTF. CDR3 sequence (DNA): TGTGCCTGGAGTGCTGACAGTTCCATTAACTATGGCTACACCTTC. The full variable domain, its missing parts supplied by reference TRBV30 and TRBJ1-2, is SQTIHQWPATLVQPVGSPLSLECTVEGTSNPNLYWYRQAAGRGLQLLFYSVGIGQISSEVPQNLSASRPQDRQFILSSKKLLLSDSGFYLCAWSADSSINYGYTFGSGTRLTVV.

This clonotype turned up a few times. J is TRBJ1-1 and V is TRBV12-3 or TRBV12-4; D not certain. The CDR3 is 13 amino acids. Trimming took 3 bases from V and 4 from J, leaving 9 bases between them. The CDR3 is CASSFGAGTEAFF. DNA of the CDR3: TGTGCCAGCAGTTTTGGAGCGGGCACTGAAGCTTTCTTT.

This clonotype was counted only a few times. J is TRBJ2-7 and V is TRBV6-1; 7 bases are shared with TRBD2. CDR3 length: 13 residues. With 3 bases clipped from V and 6 bases from J, the junction kept 5 bases outside the gene matches. Germline CDR1 is MNHNS and CDR2 is SASEGT. DNA of the CDR3: TGTGCCAGCAGTGATGGGAGGGGTGGCGAGCAGTACGTC. Encoded protein: CASSDGRGGEQYV.

The sample holds many counts of this clonotype. The rearrangement uses TRBV15 and TRBJ2-2; 10 bases are a match to TRBD2. CDR3 size: 18 residues. Germline trimming cut 0 bases from V and 3 bases from J; bases unmatched to any gene: 7. The germline CDR1 and CDR2 sequences are LNHNV and YYDKDF (reference sequence). The CDR3 DNA reads as TGTGCCACCAGCAGAGATCAACTAGCGGGGATCGACACCGGGGAGCTGTTTTTT. Residues: CATSRDQLAGIDTGELFF.

This clonotype has more than one count but fewer than ten. The genes are TRBV3-1 and TRBJ1-6; D call uncertain. V shed 2 bases and J shed 6 bases, with 8 bases lying between them. CDR3 length: 14 residues. Germline assignment: CDR1 LGHDT and CDR2 YNNKEL (reference sequence). CDR3 region: CASSQTGRNSPLHF. DNA of the CDR3: TGTGCCAGCAGCCAAACCGGCCGTAATTCACCCCTCCACTTT.

The genes are TRBV11-2 and TRBJ2-1; TRBD2 matches at 14 bases. J gave up 8 bases and V 5 bases, and 8 bases lay outside the gene matches. The CDR3 contains 16 residues. CDR1 and CDR2 from the germline V gene are SGHAT and FQNNGV. The CDR3 region is CASSPSGTSGSDEQFF. In nucleotides, the CDR3 is TGTGCCAGCAGCCCCTCCGGGACTAGCGGGAGCGATGAGCAGTTCTTC.

This clonotype was seen a few times. The chain is built from TRBV6-1 and TRBJ1-5; tentative D call: TRBD1 (5 bases). The CDR3 runs 12 residues. With 7 bases removed from V and 3 bases from J, the gap between germline ends came to 7 bases. The germline V gene encodes CDR1 MNHNS and CDR2 SASEGT. CDR3 bases: TGTGCCAGCACGGGGGTCAATCAGCCCCAGCATTTT. Encoded protein: CASTGVNQPQHF.

This clonotype was counted only a few times. The CDR3 loop reads CAIKWGSDGDEQFF. The CDR3, as DNA: TGTGCCATCAAATGGGGGTCGGACGGGGATGAGCAGTTCTTC. This sequence joins TRBV10-3 and TRBJ2-1; D possibly uses TRBD1 or TRBD2 (5 bases each). Germline CDR1 ENHRY, CDR2 SYGVKD. The CDR3 has 14 amino acids. Trimming removed 7 bases at V and 8 bases at J, with 18 bases between.

In this sample, this clonotype turned up a few times. V is TRBV5-1 and J is TRBJ2-2; 12 nucleotides align to TRBD2. V gave up 2 bases and J gave up 6 bases; unmatched junction bases: 11. CDR3 length: 18 residues. The germline CDR1 and CDR2 sequences are SGHRS and YFSETQ. In nucleotides, the CDR3 is TGCGCCAGCAGCTTCGGGTCTATGACTAGCGGGAGATCCGGGGAGCTGTTTTTT. Protein product: CASSFGSMTSGRSGELFF.

CDR3 nucleotide sequence: TGTGCCAGCAGTTCAGGGGTTTCCTACGAGCAGTACGTC. Residues: CASSSGVSYEQYV. The V gene is TRBV12-3 or TRBV12-4, the J gene TRBJ2-7, with a tentative D call TRBD1 (6 bases). Trimming pared 4 bases from V and 1 base from J, leaving 8 bases between. The CDR3 covers 13 residues.

Turning to this clonotype: A much larger clone is a single base away; this may be a read error. This sequence joins TRBV20-1 and TRBJ2-1; D is possibly TRBD1 or TRBD2 (5 bases each). This CDR3 contains 15 residues. Germline V gene data show CDR1 as DFQATT and CDR2 as SNEGSKA (reference sequence). The CDR3 DNA reads TGCATTGCTAGAGATCGGGACCGATCCACCCATGAGCAGTTCTTC. This translates into CIARDRDRSTHEQFF.

This clonotype appeared a few times. The chain is built from TRBV4-2 and TRBJ2-1, with no clear D. Between the trimmed V and J ends, which lost 6 bases and 0 bases, there was a span of 9 bases. The germline gives CDR1 LGHNA, CDR2 YNFKEQ. This CDR3 is 14 amino acids long. CDR3 sequence reads: CASRGTSSYNEQFF. The CDR3 nucleotides are TGTGCCAGCAGGGGTACGAGCTCCTACAATGAGCAGTTCTTC.

This chain uses TRBV12-3 or TRBV12-4 with TRBJ1-2; maybe TRBD1 (6 bases). V dropped 5 bases and J dropped 4 bases, with 11 bases sitting between them. The CDR3 is 13 residues long. In DNA, the CDR3 is TGTGCCAGCAGTGCGACAGGAGGCTATGGCTACACCTTC. Translation gives CASSATGGYGYTF.

This clonotype has only a few counts. The chain carries TRBV9 and TRBJ2-1; TRBD1 or TRBD2 may be the D gene (5 bases each). V gave up 0 bases and J gave up 8 bases, with 9 bases separating them. Per the germline V gene, CDR1 is SGDLS and CDR2 is YYNGEE. The CDR3 sequence is 13 residues long. CDR3 sequence: CASSVARDHEQFF. CDR3 bases: TGTGCCAGCAGCGTAGCCAGGGACCATGAGCAGTTCTTC.

J is TRBJ2-7 and V is TRBV5-1; 10 bases line up with TRBD2. The germline gives CDR1 SGHRS, CDR2 YFSETQ. This CDR3 spans 15 amino acids. V lost 2 bases, J lost 1 base, and 3 bases stayed unmatched. The chain's CDR3 is CASSFLAGGSYEQYV. The CDR3 nucleotides read TGCGCCAGCAGCTTCTTAGCGGGAGGTTCCTACGAGCAGTACGTC.

V and J are TRBV10-3 and TRBJ2-3; 7 positions match TRBD1. With V trimmed by 0 bases and J by 4 bases, 4 bases remained unmatched. Per germline, CDR1 ENHRY and CDR2 SYGVKD. This CDR3 region has 15 residues. The CDR3 region has the DNA TGTGCCATCAGTGAGTCGCGGCAGGGGGCAGATACGCAGTATTTT. It specifies CAISESRQGADTQYF.

The chain joins TRBV3-1 to TRBJ1-2; possible D gene TRBD1, 6 bases. CDR1 and CDR2 from the germline V gene are LGHDT and YNNKEL (reference sequence). The CDR3 has 16 residues. The germline V and J ends were trimmed by 4 bases and 5 bases, with 20 bases remaining between them. CDR3 DNA: TGTGCCAGCAGCCGAAGTGGATCGGGGGCATCTTATGGCTACACCTTC. As protein: CASSRSGSGASYGYTF.

The chain is built from TRBV28 and TRBJ1-5; 11 nucleotides match TRBD1. Germline CDR1 is MDHEN and CDR2 is SYDVKM. The CDR3 has 17 amino acids. V was clipped by 4 bases and J by 1 base; unmatched bases: 6. The CDR3 loop reads CASSSGQGAVSNQPQHF. Here the CDR3 DNA reads TGTGCCAGCAGTTCAGGACAGGGGGCTGTCAGCAATCAGCCCCAGCATTTT.

The chain employs TRBV6-1 and TRBJ2-4, with D possibly TRBD1 on 8 matching bases. Trimming stripped 6 bases from V and 7 bases from J, with 19 bases between. The CDR3 extends over 15 amino acids. Per germline, CDR1 MNHNS and CDR2 SASEGT. The CDR3 region is CASSPGTGGGNIQYF. CDR3 DNA: TGTGCCAGCAGCCCCGGAACAGGGGGAGGGAACATTCAGTACTTC.

This clonotype was recorded at least ten times. The chain is built from TRBV6-5 and TRBJ1-3; 7 bases fit TRBD1. V was pared by 0 bases and J by 1 base, with 6 bases of the junction left unmatched. Looked up from germline, CDR1 is MNHEY and CDR2 is SVGAGI. The length of the CDR3 is 17 residues. The CDR3 coding sequence is TGTGCCAGCAGTTACTCATATTGGGACAGATCTGGAAACACCATATATTTT. Translated, it gives CASSYSYWDRSGNTIYF.

The chain combines TRBV2 with TRBJ2-1, with 14 bases lining up with TRBD2. The germline V gene encodes CDR1 SNHLY and CDR2 FYNNEI. Germline trimming cut 7 bases from V and 7 bases from J; bases unmatched to any gene: 6. The CDR3 totals 15 residues. CDR3 coding DNA: TGTGCCAGCATCCAAAGGACTAGCGGGGGGAATGAGCAGTTCTTC. Its translation: CASIQRTSGGNEQFF.

The chain combines TRBV18 with TRBJ2-2; TRBD1 or TRBD2 may be the D gene (5 bases each). The CDR3 is 16 amino acids. Germline V gives CDR1 KGHSH, CDR2 LQKENI. V gave up 6 bases and J gave up 8 bases, with 22 bases separating them. Written as DNA, the CDR3 is TGTGCCAGCTCGCGCCGCACCGGGACCAGTGGAGGGGAGCTGTTTTTT. Amino acid sequence: CASSRRTGTSGGELFF.

The gene calls are TRBV5-6 and TRBJ2-5; 7 nucleotides line up with TRBD1. The CDR3 sequence is 12 residues long. The junction had 3 bases not matched to a gene; V was cut back by 0 bases and J by 10 bases. Germline CDR1 and CDR2: SGHDT and YYEEEE. The CDR3 coding sequence is TGTGCCAGCAGCTTGGACAGGGGAAACCAGTACTTC. Translation gives CASSLDRGNQYF.

This clonotype turned up a few times. This sequence joins TRBV3-1 and TRBJ2-5, with a weak D call TRBD1 (6 bases). This CDR3 comprises 15 residues. The V gene's germline CDR1 is LGHDT and CDR2 YNNKEL (reference sequence). The germline V and J ends were trimmed by 6 bases and 5 bases, with 19 bases remaining between them. The DNA for the CDR3 is TGTGCCAGCAGATCCGACAGGAGCGTGGTGGAGACCCAGTACTTC. Translation: CASRSDRSVVETQYF.

This clonotype was observed a few times. This chain links TRBV30 with TRBJ1-5; D is undetermined. This CDR3 region has 11 residues. Trimming left V 5 bases short and J 3 bases short, with 5 bases between. Germline V CDR1 and CDR2: GTSNPN, SVGIG (reference sequence). CDR3 residues: CAWGYNQPQHF. The DNA of the CDR3 is TGTGCCTGGGGGTACAATCAGCCCCAGCATTTT. Supplemented by reference TRBV30 and TRBJ1-5, the full variable domain reads SQTIHQWPATLVQPVGSPLSLECTVEGTSNPNLYWYRQAAGRGLQLLFYSVGIGQISSEVPQNLSASRPQDRQFILSSKKLLLSDSGFYLCAWGYNQPQHFGDGTRLSIL.